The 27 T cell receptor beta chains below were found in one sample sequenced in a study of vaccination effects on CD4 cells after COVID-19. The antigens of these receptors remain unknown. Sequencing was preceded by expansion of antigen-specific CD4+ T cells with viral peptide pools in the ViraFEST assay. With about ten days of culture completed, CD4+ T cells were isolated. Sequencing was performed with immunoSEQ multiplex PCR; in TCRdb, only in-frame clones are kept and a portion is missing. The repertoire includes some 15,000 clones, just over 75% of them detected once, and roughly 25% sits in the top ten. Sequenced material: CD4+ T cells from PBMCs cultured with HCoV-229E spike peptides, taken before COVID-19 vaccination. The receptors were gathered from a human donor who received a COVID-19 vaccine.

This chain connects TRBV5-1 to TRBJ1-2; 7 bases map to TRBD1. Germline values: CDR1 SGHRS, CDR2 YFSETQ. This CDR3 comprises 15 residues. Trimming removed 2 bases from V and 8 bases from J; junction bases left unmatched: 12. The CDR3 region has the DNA TGCGCCAGCAGCTTAACAGGGGATTCTGCTTTAGGCTACACCTTC. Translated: CASSLTGDSALGYTF.

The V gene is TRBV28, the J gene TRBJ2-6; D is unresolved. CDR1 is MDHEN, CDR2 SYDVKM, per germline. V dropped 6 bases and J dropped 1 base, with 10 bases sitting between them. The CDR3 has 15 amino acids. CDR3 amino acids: CASRTLRSGANVLTF. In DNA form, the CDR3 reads TGTGCCAGCAGGACGTTGAGGTCTGGGGCCAACGTCCTGACTTTC. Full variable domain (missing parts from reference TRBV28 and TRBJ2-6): DVKVTQSSRYLVKRTGEKVFLECVQDMDHENMFWYRQDPGLGLRLIYFSYDVKMKEKGDIPEGYSVSREKKERFSLILESASTNQTSMYLCASRTLRSGANVLTFGAGSRLTVL.

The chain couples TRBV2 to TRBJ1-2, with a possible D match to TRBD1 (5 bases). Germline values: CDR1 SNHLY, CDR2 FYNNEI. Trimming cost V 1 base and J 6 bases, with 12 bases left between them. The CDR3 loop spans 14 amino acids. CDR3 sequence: CASSEGGGSDGYTF. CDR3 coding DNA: TGTGCCAGCAGTGAAGGTGGGGGATCGGATGGCTACACCTTC.

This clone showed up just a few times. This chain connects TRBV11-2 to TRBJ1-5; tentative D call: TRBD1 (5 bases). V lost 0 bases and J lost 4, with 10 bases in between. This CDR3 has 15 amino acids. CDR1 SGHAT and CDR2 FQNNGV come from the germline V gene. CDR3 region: CASSLEPGPNQPQHF. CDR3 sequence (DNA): TGTGCCAGCAGCTTAGAACCGGGGCCAAATCAGCCCCAGCATTTT.

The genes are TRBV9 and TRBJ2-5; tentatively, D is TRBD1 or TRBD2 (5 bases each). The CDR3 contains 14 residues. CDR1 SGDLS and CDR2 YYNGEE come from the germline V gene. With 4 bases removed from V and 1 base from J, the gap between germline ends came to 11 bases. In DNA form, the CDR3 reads TGTGCCAGCAGCCCCCGGGACGGCCAAGAGACCCAGTACTTC. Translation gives CASSPRDGQETQYF.

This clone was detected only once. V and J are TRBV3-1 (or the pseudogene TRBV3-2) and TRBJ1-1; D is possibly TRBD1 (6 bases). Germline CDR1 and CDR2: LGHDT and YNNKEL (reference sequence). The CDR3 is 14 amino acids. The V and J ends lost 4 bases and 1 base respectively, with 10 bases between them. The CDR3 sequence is CASSPRTANTEAFF. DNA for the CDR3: TGTGCCAGCAGCCCACGGACAGCGAACACTGAAGCTTTCTTT.

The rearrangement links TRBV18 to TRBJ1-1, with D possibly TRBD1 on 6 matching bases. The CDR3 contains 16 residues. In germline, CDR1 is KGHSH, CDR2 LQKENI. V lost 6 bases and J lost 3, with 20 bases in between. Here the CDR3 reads CASSPRQGRGYTEAFF. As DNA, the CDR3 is TGTGCCAGCTCCCCCCGGCAGGGGAGGGGGTACACTGAAGCTTTCTTT. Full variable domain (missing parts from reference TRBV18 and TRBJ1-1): NAGVMQNPRHLVRRRGQEARLRCSPMKGHSHVYWYRQLPEEGLKFMVYLQKENIIDESGMPKERFSAEFPKEGPSILRIQQVVRGDSAAYFCASSPRQGRGYTEAFFGQGTRLTVV.

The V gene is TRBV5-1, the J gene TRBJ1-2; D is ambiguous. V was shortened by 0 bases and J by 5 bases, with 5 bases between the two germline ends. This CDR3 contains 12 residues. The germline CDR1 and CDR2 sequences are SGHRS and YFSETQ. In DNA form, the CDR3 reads TGCGCCAGCAGCTTGGAAGGGTATGGCTACACCTTC. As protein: CASSLEGYGYTF.

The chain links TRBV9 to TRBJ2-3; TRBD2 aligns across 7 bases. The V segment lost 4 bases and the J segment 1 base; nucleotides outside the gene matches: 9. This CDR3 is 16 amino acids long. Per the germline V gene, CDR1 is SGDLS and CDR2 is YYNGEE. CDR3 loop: CASSLHRGGGTDTQYF. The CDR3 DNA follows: TGTGCCAGCAGCCTACATCGGGGAGGGGGCACAGATACGCAGTATTTT.

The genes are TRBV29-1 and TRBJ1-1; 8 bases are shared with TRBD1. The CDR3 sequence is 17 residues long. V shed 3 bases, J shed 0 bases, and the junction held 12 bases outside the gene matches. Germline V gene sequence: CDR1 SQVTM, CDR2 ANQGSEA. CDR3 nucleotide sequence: TGCAGCGTTGATTGGCAGGGGGCCTCCCTTTTGAACACTGAAGCTTTCTTT. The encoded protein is CSVDWQGASLLNTEAFF.

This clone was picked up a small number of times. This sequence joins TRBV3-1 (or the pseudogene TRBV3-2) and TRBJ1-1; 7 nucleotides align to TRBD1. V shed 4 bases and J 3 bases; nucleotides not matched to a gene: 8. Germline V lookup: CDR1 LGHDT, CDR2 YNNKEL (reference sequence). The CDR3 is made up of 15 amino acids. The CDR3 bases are TGTGCCAGCAGCCCATCGGACAGGATTTACACTGAAGCTTTCTTT. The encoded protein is CASSPSDRIYTEAFF.

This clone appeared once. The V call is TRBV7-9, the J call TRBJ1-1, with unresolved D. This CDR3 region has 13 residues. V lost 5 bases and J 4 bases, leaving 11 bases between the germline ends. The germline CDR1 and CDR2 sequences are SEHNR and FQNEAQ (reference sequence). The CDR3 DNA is TGTGCCAGCAGCGAACTGCCGGTCACTGAAGCTTTCTTT. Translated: CASSELPVTEAFF.

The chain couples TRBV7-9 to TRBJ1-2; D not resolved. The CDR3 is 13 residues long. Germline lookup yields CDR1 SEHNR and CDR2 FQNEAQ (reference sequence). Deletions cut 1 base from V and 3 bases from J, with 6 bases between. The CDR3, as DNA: TGTGCCAGCAGCTTAGGGCAGGACTATGGCTACACCTTC. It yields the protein CASSLGQDYGYTF.

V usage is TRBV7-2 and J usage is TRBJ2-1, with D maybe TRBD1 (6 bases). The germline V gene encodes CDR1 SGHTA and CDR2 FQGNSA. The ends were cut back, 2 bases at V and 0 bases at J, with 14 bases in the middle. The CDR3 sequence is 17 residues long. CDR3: CASSLRGGGFSYNEQFF. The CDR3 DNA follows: TGTGCCAGCAGCTTAAGAGGGGGTGGGTTCTCCTACAATGAGCAGTTCTTC.

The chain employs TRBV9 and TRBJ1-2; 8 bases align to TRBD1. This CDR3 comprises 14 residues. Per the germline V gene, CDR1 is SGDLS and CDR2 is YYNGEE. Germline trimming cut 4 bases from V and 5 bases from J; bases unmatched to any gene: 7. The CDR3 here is CASSPGQGRYGYTF. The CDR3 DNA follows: TGTGCCAGCAGCCCAGGACAGGGAAGATATGGCTACACCTTC.

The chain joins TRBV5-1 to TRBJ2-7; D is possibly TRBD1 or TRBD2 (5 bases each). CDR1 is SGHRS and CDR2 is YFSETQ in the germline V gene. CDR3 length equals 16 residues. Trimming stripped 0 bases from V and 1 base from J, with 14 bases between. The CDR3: CASSLGSRDGSYEQYF. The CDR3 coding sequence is TGCGCCAGCAGCTTGGGGTCCCGGGACGGATCCTACGAGCAGTACTTC.

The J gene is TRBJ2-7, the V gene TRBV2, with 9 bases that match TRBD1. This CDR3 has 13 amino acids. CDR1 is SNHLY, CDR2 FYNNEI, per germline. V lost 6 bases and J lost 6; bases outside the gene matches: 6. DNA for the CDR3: TGTGCCAGCAGCCCGGGACAGGGACTCGAGCAGTACTTC. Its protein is CASSPGQGLEQYF.

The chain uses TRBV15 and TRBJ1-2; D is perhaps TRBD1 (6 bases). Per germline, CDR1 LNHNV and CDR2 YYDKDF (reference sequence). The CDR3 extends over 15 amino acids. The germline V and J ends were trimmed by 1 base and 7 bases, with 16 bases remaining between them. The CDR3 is CATSRVENREAGYTF. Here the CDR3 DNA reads TGTGCCACCAGCAGAGTGGAGAACAGGGAGGCTGGCTACACCTTC.

CDR3 sequence reads: CASSVQGVGNTIYF. CDR3 nucleotides: TGTGCCAGCAGTGTCCAAGGGGTCGGAAACACCATATATTTT. The chain recombines TRBV2 with TRBJ1-3, with a tentative D call TRBD1 (5 bases). Germline assignment: CDR1 SNHLY and CDR2 FYNNEI. V gave up 4 bases and J gave up 4 bases, with 11 bases separating them. The CDR3 spans 14 residues.

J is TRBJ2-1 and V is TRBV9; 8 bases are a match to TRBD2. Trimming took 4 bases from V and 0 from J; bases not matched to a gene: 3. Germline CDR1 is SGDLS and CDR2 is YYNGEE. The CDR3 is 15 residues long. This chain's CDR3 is CASSTSGSSYNEQFF. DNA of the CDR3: TGTGCCAGCAGCACCAGCGGGAGCTCCTACAATGAGCAGTTCTTC.

CDR3 in amino acids: CASSHGTLQNQPQHF. The CDR3 nucleotides are TGCGCCAGCAGCCACGGGACATTGCAAAATCAGCCCCAGCATTTT. The genes are TRBV4-1 and TRBJ1-5; tentative D call: TRBD1 (6 bases). Germline assignment: CDR1 MGHRA and CDR2 YSYEKL. The CDR3 runs to 15 residues. V lost 3 bases and J lost 4, with 13 bases in between.

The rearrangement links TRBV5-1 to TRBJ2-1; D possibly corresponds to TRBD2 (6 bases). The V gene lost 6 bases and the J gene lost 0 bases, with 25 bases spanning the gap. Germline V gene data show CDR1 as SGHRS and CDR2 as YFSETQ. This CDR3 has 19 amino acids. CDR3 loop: CASTPWGPGALSSYNEQFF. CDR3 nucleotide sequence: TGCGCCAGCACCCCTTGGGGACCGGGAGCCCTGAGCTCCTACAATGAGCAGTTCTTC.

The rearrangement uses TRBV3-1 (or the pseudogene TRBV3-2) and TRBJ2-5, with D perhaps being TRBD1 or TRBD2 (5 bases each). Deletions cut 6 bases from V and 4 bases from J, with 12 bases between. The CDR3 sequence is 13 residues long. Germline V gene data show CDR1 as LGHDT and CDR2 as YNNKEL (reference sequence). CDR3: CASSRPGTETQYF. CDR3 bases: TGTGCCAGCAGTCGTCCCGGGACAGAGACCCAGTACTTC.

The CDR3 region has the DNA TGTGCCAGCAGTTACAGTTCCAGCTATAGCAATCAGCCCCAGCATTTT. This gives the protein CASSYSSSYSNQPQHF. V is TRBV6-2 or TRBV6-3 and J is TRBJ1-5; D gene uncertain. CDR1 is MNHEY and CDR2 is SVGEGT in the germline V gene. The V and J ends lost 2 bases and 0 bases respectively, with 11 bases between them. The CDR3 extends over 16 amino acids.

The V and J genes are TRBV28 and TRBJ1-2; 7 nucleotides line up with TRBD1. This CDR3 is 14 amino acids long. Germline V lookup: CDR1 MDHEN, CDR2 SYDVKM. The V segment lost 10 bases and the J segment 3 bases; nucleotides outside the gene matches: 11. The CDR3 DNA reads TGTGCCATCCGTCTTTCCGACAGGGACTATGGCTACACCTTC. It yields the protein CAIRLSDRDYGYTF.

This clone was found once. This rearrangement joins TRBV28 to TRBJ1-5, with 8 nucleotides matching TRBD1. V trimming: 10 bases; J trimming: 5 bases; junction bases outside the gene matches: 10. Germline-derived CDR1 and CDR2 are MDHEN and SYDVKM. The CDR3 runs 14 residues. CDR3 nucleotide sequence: TGTGCCACCTCTCCAGGGGGCCTTGATCAGCCCCAGCATTTT. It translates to CATSPGGLDQPQHF.

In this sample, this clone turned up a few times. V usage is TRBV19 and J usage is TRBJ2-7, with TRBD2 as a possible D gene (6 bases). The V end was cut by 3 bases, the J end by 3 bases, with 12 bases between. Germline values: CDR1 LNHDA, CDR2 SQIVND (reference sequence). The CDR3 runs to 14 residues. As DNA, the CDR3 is TGTGCCAGTAGTATCGAGACTAGAAGCTACGAGCAGTACTTC. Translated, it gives CASSIETRSYEQYF.